This T cell receptor beta chain was captured by sequencing in a study of a mutant IDH1 vaccine in newly diagnosed glioma. Background on the study: Patients got radiotherapy, temozolomide, or both beforehand, and most got both. Study outcomes and limitations: Top-clonotype changes in peripheral T cells seemed unrelated to pseudoprogression.

Produced via immunoSEQ multiplex PCR; TCRdb's table is partial and in-frame only. The top ten clones hold 4.6% of a sample with over 55,000 clones, around 83% of them seen once. The time point was: baseline, week 1 (first vaccination visit). Treatment specified: pre-vaccination baseline after standard-of-care therapy. Donors harbored newly found WHO grade 3 or 4 IDH1-mutant, ATRX-lost astrocytomas. With respect to this clone: Its antigen remains unidentified.

This CDR3 region has 14 residues. CDR1 and CDR2 from the germline V gene are SGHTA and FQGNSA. The V end was cut by 5 bases, the J end by 11 bases, with 21 bases between. The V call is TRBV7-2, the J call TRBJ1-1, with D possibly being TRBD1 (5 bases). The material sequenced was peripheral blood mononuclear cells (PBMCs), taken from a glioma patient treated with radiotherapy, temozolomide or both. The receptor was derived from a woman under 30 with glioma. Some clones in this sample may be carry-over from other donors' samples. CDR3 DNA sequence: TGTGCCAGCAGCCCCCTTATGGGGGGAATTCGGGCTTTCTTT. Protein sequence: CASSPLMGGIRAFF.